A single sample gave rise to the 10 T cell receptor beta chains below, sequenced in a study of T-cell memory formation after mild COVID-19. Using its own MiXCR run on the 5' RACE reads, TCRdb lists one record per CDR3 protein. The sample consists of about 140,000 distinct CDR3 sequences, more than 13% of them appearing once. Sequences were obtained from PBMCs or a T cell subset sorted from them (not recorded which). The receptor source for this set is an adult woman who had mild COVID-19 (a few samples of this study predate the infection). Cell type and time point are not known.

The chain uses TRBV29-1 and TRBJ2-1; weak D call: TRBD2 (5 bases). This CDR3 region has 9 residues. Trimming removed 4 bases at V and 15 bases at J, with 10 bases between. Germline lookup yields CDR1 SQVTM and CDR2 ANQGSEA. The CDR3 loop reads CSVGGGGFF. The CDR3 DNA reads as TGCAGCGTTGGCGGAGGAGGGTTCTTC.

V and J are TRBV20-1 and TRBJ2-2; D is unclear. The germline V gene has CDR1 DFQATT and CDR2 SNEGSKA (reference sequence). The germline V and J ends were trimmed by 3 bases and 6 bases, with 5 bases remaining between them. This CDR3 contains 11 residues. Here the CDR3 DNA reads TGCAGTGCTAGTATGGCCGGGGAGCTGTTTTTT. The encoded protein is CSASMAGELFF.

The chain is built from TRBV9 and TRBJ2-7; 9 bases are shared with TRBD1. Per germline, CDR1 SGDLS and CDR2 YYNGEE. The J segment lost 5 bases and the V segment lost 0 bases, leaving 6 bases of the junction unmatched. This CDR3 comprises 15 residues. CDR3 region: CASSVAAQGAHEQYF. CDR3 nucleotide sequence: TGTGCCAGCAGCGTAGCAGCACAGGGGGCCCACGAGCAGTACTTC.

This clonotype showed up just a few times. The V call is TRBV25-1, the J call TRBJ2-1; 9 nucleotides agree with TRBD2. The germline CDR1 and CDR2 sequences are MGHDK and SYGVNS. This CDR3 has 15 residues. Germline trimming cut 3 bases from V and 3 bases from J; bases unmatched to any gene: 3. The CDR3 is CASSDEAGGYNEQFF. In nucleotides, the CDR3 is TGTGCCAGCAGTGATGAAGCGGGAGGCTACAATGAGCAGTTCTTC.

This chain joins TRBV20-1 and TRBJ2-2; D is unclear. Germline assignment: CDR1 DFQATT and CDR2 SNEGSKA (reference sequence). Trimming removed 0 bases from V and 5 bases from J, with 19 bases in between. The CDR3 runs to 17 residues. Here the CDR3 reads CSAREDPGPPRTGELFF. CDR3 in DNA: TGCAGTGCTAGAGAGGACCCGGGTCCCCCCAGGACCGGGGAGCTGTTTTTT.

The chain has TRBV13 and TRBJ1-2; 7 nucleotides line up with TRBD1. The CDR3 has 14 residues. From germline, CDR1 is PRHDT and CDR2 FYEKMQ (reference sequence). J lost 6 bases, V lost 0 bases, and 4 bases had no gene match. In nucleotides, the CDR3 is TGTGCCAGCAGCTTAGGGGGACAGCTGGATGGCTACACCTTC. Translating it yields CASSLGGQLDGYTF.

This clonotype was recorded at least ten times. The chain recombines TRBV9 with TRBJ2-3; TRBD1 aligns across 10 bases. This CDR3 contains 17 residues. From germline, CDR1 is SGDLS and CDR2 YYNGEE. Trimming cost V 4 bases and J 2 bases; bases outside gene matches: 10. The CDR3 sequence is CASSSHWGQGPTDTQYF. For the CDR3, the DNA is TGTGCCAGCAGCTCCCATTGGGGACAGGGGCCCACAGATACGCAGTATTTT.

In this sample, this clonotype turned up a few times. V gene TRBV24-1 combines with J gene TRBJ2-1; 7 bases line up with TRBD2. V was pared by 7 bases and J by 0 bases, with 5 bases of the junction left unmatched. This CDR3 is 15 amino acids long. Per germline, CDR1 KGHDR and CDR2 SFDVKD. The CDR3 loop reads CATRGGFSSYNEQFF. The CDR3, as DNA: TGTGCCACCAGGGGGGGGTTCAGCTCCTACAATGAGCAGTTCTTC.

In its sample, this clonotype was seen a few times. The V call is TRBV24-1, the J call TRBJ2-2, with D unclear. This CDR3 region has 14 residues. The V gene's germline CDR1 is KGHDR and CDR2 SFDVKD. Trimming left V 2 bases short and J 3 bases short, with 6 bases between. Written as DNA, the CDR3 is TGTGCCACCAGTGATTCCGTATACACCGGGGAGCTGTTTTTT. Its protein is CATSDSVYTGELFF.

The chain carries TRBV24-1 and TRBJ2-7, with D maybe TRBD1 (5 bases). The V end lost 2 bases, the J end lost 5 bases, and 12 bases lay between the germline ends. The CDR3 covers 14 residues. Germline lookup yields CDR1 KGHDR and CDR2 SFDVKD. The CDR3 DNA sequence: TGTGCCACCAGTGATTGGGGCTCAGGTAACGAGCAGTACTTC. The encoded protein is CATSDWGSGNEQYF.